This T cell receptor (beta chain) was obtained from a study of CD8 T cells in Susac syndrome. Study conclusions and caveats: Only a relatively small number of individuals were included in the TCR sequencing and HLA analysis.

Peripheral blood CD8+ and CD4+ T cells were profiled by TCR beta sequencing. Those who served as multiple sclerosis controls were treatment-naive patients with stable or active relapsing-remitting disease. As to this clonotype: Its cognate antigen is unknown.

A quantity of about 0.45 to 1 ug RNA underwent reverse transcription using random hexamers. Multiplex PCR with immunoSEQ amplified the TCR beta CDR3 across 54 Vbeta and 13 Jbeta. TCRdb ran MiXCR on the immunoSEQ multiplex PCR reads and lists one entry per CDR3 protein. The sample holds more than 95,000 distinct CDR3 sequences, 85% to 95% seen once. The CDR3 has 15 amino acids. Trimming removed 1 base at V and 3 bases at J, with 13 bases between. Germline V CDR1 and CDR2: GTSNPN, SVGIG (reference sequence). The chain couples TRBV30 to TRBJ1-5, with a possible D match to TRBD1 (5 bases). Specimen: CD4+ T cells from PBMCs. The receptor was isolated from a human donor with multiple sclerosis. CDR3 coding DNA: TGTGCCTGGAGTGCGGCAGGGTTGGCCAATCAGCCCCAGCATTTT. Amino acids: CAWSAAGLANQPQHF.